The 4 T cell receptor beta chains below all came from one sample that was sequenced in a study of early T cells in non-severe SARS-CoV-2 infection. MiXCR, run by TCRdb on the 5' RACE reads, gives a single entry per CDR3 protein. The top ten clones hold more than 3.5% of a sample with 30,000 to 45,000 distinct CDR3 sequences, around 5.1% of them seen once. Specimen: whole blood, collected at baseline. All receptors derive from an adult who was a healthcare worker with PCR-confirmed SARS-CoV-2 infection or an uninfected control (not recorded which).

In this sample, this clonotype turned up many times. This chain links TRBV11-3 with TRBJ2-7, with D maybe TRBD2 (5 bases). CDR1 and CDR2 (germline): SGHNT, YENEEA. This CDR3 contains 14 residues. V lost 6 bases to trimming and J lost 0 bases, with 12 bases between them. The CDR3 loop is CASSESTSSYEQYF. DNA of the CDR3: TGTGCCAGCAGTGAAAGTACTAGCTCCTACGAGCAGTACTTC.

This clonotype came up many times. The V call is TRBV7-3, the J call TRBJ1-2, with TRBD1 matching 10 bases. J was trimmed by 5 bases and V by 5 bases; bases with no gene match: 5. The germline V gene encodes CDR1 SGHTA and CDR2 FQGTGA. The CDR3 contains 14 residues. Written as DNA, the CDR3 is TGTGCCAGCAGCGCGACAGGGGGCGGGTATGGCTACACCTTC. As protein: CASSATGGGYGYTF.

This clonotype was picked up a small number of times. The V and J genes are TRBV12-3 or TRBV12-4 and TRBJ1-1; a possible D gene is TRBD1 (5 bases). V was trimmed by 8 bases and J by 4 bases, leaving 17 bases between them. CDR3 length: 14 amino acids. CDR3 amino acids: CASDRGKGITEAFF. For the CDR3, the DNA is TGTGCCAGCGATAGGGGTAAGGGAATCACTGAAGCTTTCTTT.

This clonotype was recorded many times. The chain employs TRBV5-1 and TRBJ1-4, with unresolved D. The germline V and J ends were trimmed by 2 bases and 6 bases, with 11 bases remaining between them. The germline CDR1 and CDR2 sequences are SGHRS and YFSETQ. The CDR3 covers 14 residues. The CDR3 DNA sequence: TGCGCCAGCAGCTTCTGGGATAGGGATGAAAAACTGTTTTTT. It specifies CASSFWDRDEKLFF.